This record looks at one TCR beta chain sequence and its context. This specimen comes from a study of Ad26.COV2.S vaccination and SARS-CoV-2 variants. Assay: immunoSEQ multiplex PCR; the TCRdb copy retains only in-frame clones and omits some. Found here are a few hundred thousand clones, around 89% of them singletons; the top ten hold about 4%. The V gene lost 0 bases and the J gene lost 0 bases, with 12 bases spanning the gap. CDR1 is SGHDN and CDR2 is FVKESK in the germline V gene. This CDR3 is built from 17 residues. Treatment given: about 20 received Ad26.COV2.S at low or high dose, single or two shots; roughly five received placebo; per-sample allocation not given. At day 63 after the first vaccine or placebo injection, samples were drawn.

This clonotype originated in a person aged 18-60 years who received the Ad26.COV2.S COVID-19 vaccine or a placebo. The V gene is TRBV14, the J gene TRBJ1-3; no reliable D call. The sequenced sample was peripheral blood, obtained in a trial of Ad26.COV2.S vaccine versus placebo. DNA for the CDR3: TGTGCCAGCAGCCAAGATTACGGAGTAGGCTCTGGAAACACCATATATTTT. Its protein product is CASSQDYGVGSGNTIYF.